The source of this T cell receptor (beta chain) is a study of CD8 T cells in Susac syndrome. Roughly 0.45 to 1 ug RNA was reverse transcribed with random hexamers. Using its own MiXCR run on the immunoSEQ multiplex PCR reads, TCRdb lists one record per CDR3 protein. The data show 120,000 or so distinct CDR3 sequences, 90% to 95% seen once. This CDR3 has 11 residues. V was pared by 7 bases and J by 8 bases, with 7 bases of the junction left unmatched. CDR1 is SQVTM, CDR2 ANQGSEA, per germline. This clonotype was seen only a few times. The receptor was derived from a human donor in good health. The material sequenced was CD4+ T cells from PBMCs. The chain carries TRBV29-1 and TRBJ1-2; 7 bases are shared with TRBD1. The CDR3 reads CSAGDSRGYTF. The CDR3 nucleotides are TGCAGCGCTGGGGACAGCCGGGGCTACACCTTC.